The following is a T cell receptor beta chain sequence with its context. Its specificity is not known. CDR1 and CDR2 (germline): SGHRS, YFSETQ. The CDR3 has 16 residues. Trimming took 4 bases from V and 6 from J, leaving 20 bases between them. Assay: immunoSEQ multiplex PCR; the TCRdb copy retains only in-frame clones and omits some. The table has roughly 61,000 clones, roughly 76% seen once. The data were taken from a study of vaccination effects on CD4 cells after COVID-19. Study in general: As their vaccination, participants received two doses of either BNT162b2 or mRNA-1273.

Viral peptide pools were used in the ViraFEST assay to expand antigen-specific CD4+ T cells, and sequencing came afterward. With 10 to 11 days of culture completed, CD4+ T cells were isolated. A half-volume exchange with IL-2 medium occurred on days 3 and 7. Sequencing was performed on CD4+ T cells from PBMCs cultured with HCoV-229E spike peptides, taken before COVID-19 vaccination. J is TRBJ2-1 and V is TRBV5-1; no firm D call. The clonotype comes from a human donor who received a COVID-19 vaccine. The CDR3 region has the DNA TGCGCCAGCAGCCCCCCATCGGTGGACGGAACCAATGAGCAGTTCTTC. It is translated as CASSPPSVDGTNEQFF. Together with reference TRBV5-1 and TRBJ2-1, the CDR3 gives the full variable domain: KAGVTQTPRYLIKTRGQQVTLSCSPISGHRSVSWYQQTPGQGLQFLFEYFSETQRNKGNFPGRFSGRQFSNSRSEMNVSTLELGDSALYLCASSPPSVDGTNEQFFGPGTRLTVL.